Sequencing of this T cell receptor beta chain was carried out in a study of T cell responses to AZD1222 COVID-19 vaccine (dated by TCRdb to 2020 to 2023). Broadly, across the study: AZD1222 recipients whose second dose came at about 4 weeks and those whose second dose came at about 12 weeks were combined into one group, since spike-specific TCR depth and breadth did not differ between the two schedules. TCR sequencing was performed for about 240 trial participants, of whom roughly 200 were given two doses of AZD1222 and around 25 were given two doses of MenACWY control vaccine. Trial participants were enrolled by age into subgroups of 18-55, 56-69 and 70-plus years, and around 140, 26 and 57 TCR-sequenced participants, respectively, were included in these subgroups. Overall study outcomes, separate from this receptor: After two AZD1222 doses, both the breadth and the depth of spike-specific TCRs were significantly higher than at day 0 and than in MenACWY recipients. Most participants were white British and females outnumbered males, and the authors suggested that clonal diversity may have been underestimated. In the small 56-69-year group, the increase in depth fell short of significance, most likely because of low power. Because no day 14 peak-response samples were available, the repertoires could be characterized only after the peak T cell response. The vaccine-associated CD4 TCRs covered the entire spike protein, and the dominant responses fell in regions 160-218 and 743-854. Reportedly, close to half of the unique spike-specific TCRs recognized epitopes lying outside the regions that are mutated in the B.1.351 and B.1.1.7 variants. Conclusions about previously exposed vaccinees were limited because only six AZD1222 recipients were SARS-CoV-2 seropositive at baseline.

The time point label, read with the paper, signifies: baseline before first vaccination. Vaccinee samples came from UK trials COV001 and COV002, including a single-blind randomized controlled phase 2/3 trial of AZD1222 (ChAdOx1 nCoV-19) in healthy adults. Trial participant PBMC samples were collected at day 0 and day 28 after the second dose for TCRbeta chain sequencing. The CDR3 regions of human TCRbeta chains were analyzed by immunosequencing. For the original study's pipeline: TCRs in the repertoires were compared against a reference library of SARS-CoV-2-specific TCRs that had been generated with the MIRA antigen-specificity platform. Breadth meant the fraction of unique TCRs that were SARS-CoV-2-associated, whereas depth meant the fraction of total T cells that were SARS-CoV-2-associated. Using the MIRA data, every spike-specific TCR was mapped to the spike region that the TCR reacted to and assigned to either a CD4 or a CD8 class. Log10-transformed breadth and depth values were compared by one-way ANOVA with Sidak's multiple comparisons tests. TCRdb took this table from immuneACCESS and kept in-frame rearrangements with V and J called. Such tables lack part of the clones; where checked against another copy, unresolved V genes explain under half of the gap, and the rest is unexplained. V, J and clone size are those of that table, while D and trimming were read from the DNA. This sample comprises under 130,000 clones, 82% of them detected only once. Approximately 5% of the sample comes from the top ten.

In regard to this clone: Its target antigen remains unknown. One base away there is no much larger clone; base qualities are not given.

This specimen was peripheral blood, taken on day 0 of AZD1222 vaccination. The sequence was collected from an adult in good health.

The nucleotide sequence is given as TGTGCCAGCAGCTCCCGGGACAGGGGTGGCAATGAGCAGTTCTTC. It specifies CASSSRDRGGNEQFF. Recombination linked TRBV7-6 to TRBJ2-1, with TRBD1 identical over 10 junction bases. From V the trimming removes 4 bases and from J it removes 6 bases, while the gene matches leave 6 bases of the junction unaccounted for. Counted from cysteine to phenylalanine, this CDR3 has 15 amino acids. Of all the DNA, just the CDR3 is kept, 45 bases in frame from base 1. Via the germline V gene, CDR1 is SGHVS and CDR2 FNYEAQ. Joined to the reference TRBV7-6 and TRBJ2-1 proteins, this CDR3 gives the full variable domain: GAGVSQSPRYKVTKRGQDVALRCDPISGHVSLYWYRQALGQGPEFLTYFNYEAQQDKSGLPNDRFSAERPEGSISTLTIQRTEQRDSAMYRCASSSRDRGGNEQFFGPGTRLTVL.